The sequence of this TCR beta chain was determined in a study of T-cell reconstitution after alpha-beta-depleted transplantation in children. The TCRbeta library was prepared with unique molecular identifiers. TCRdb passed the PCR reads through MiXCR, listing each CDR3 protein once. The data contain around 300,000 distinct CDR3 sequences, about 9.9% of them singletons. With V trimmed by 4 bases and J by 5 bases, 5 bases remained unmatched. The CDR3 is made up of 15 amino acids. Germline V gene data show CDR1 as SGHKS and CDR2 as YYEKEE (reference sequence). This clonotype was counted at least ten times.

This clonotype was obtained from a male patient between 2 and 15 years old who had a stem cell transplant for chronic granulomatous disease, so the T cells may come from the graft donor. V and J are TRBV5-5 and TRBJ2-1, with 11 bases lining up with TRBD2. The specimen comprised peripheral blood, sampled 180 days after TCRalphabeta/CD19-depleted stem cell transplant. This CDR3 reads CASSLGLAGHNEQFF. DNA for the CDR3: TGTGCCAGCAGCCTAGGACTAGCGGGTCACAATGAGCAGTTCTTC.